The rows below give T cell receptor beta chains drawn from one sample of a study of cytomegalovirus exposure and HLA in healthy donors. Clones were sequenced by immunoSEQ multiplex PCR, and TCRdb holds only the in-frame ones, with some missing. There are some 120,000 clones in the sample, with roughly 6.6% held by the top ten. The specimen was PBMCs. The receptor set was obtained from a man aged 40-49 years in good health and CMV-seropositive. CDR3s include the opening cysteine and the closing phenylalanine or tryptophan. D genes are given only for firm matches.

V gene	J gene	D gene	CDR3 DNA	CDR3 protein
TRBV6-5	TRBJ1-3	-	TGTGCCAGCAGCCAAAGCGGGAGTAGTGGAAACACCATATATTTT	CASSQSGSSGNTIYF
TRBV5-5	TRBJ1-2	-	TGTGCCAGCAGCTTGCCGCGAGCTAACTATGGCTACACCTTC	CASSLPRANYGYTF
TRBV5-1	TRBJ2-5	TRBD2	TGCGCCAGCAGCTTTAGCGGGAGCGGTCGAGATGAGACCCAGTACTTC	CASSFSGSGRDETQYF
TRBV27	TRBJ2-5	TRBD2	TGTGCCAGCGGACTTAGGGGACTAGCGGGACCAGAGACCCAGTACTTC	CASGLRGLAGPETQYF
TRBV11-2	TRBJ2-7	TRBD2	TGTGCCAGCAGCTTAGAGGCGGGAGGCTTTGAGGAGCAGTACTTC	CASSLEAGGFEEQYF
TRBV20-1	TRBJ2-5	-	TGCAGTGAATTAGTCCAAGAGACCCAGTACTTC	CSELVQETQYF
TRBV14	TRBJ2-1	TRBD1	TGTGCCAGCAGCCATATGGGGGGACAGGGCTCCTACAATGAGCAGTTCTTC	CASSHMGGQGSYNEQFF
TRBV2	TRBJ1-2	-	TGTGCCAGCTTAGCGGCGGGAACTTATGGCTACACCTTC	CASLAAGTYGYTF
TRBV7-6	TRBJ2-7	TRBD2	TGTGCCAGCAGCCGGGGGGACGAGCAGTACTTC	CASSRGDEQYF
TRBV19	TRBJ2-5	-	TGTGCCAGTAGCCTAAGTGATGCGCAGACCCAGTACTTC	CASSLSDAQTQYF
TRBV7-2	TRBJ2-1	-	TGTGCCAGCAGCTTACCGGGGTCCTACAATGAGCAGTTCTTC	CASSLPGSYNEQFF
TRBV2	TRBJ1-2	TRBD1	TGTGCCAGCAGTGTAGGACAGGCCTATGGCTACACCTTC	CASSVGQAYGYTF
TRBV7-2	TRBJ1-5	-	TGTGCCAGCAGCTTGGCGGGGTTGAGCAATCAGCCCCAGCATTTT	CASSLAGLSNQPQHF
TRBV5-8	TRBJ1-2	-	TGTGCCAGCAGCTTCCTGAACGCGCCGGGTGGCTACACCTTC	CASSFLNAPGGYTF
TRBV11-2	TRBJ2-7	TRBD1	TGTGCCAGCAGCGTAGACAGGGTGCAGGTGCAGTACTTC	CASSVDRVQVQYF
TRBV7-2	TRBJ2-7	TRBD2	TGTGCCAGCACCAGCGGGGCCTACGAGCAGTACTTC	CASTSGAYEQYF
TRBV11-3	TRBJ2-1	-	TGTGCCAGCAGCTTGGGCGGGATTGGGCAGTTCTTC	CASSLGGIGQFF
TRBV28	TRBJ2-7	-	TGTGCCAGCAGTTTGTTGCGGATCTCCTACGAGCAGTACTTC	CASSLLRISYEQYF
TRBV11-2	TRBJ2-2	-	TGTGCCAGCAGCACCGACTTTAACACCGGGGAGCTGTTTTTT	CASSTDFNTGELFF
TRBV2	TRBJ1-1	-	TGTGCCAGGTCGGACACCATGAACACTGAAGCTTTCTTT	CARSDTMNTEAFF
TRBV5-6	TRBJ1-1	-	TGTGCCAGCAGCTTGGGACAATATGAAGCTTTCTTT	CASSLGQYEAFF
TRBV27	TRBJ2-7	TRBD1	TGTGCCAGCAGTCCGCCTTTAGGACAGGCCGGCTACGAGCAGTACTTC	CASSPPLGQAGYEQYF
TRBV6-5	TRBJ2-5	TRBD2	TGTGCCAGCAGTTACTCTTGGACTAGCGAAGAGACCCAGTACTTC	CASSYSWTSEETQYF
TRBV30	TRBJ2-7	-	TGTGCCTGTAAATATTTCGACGAGCAGTACTTC	CACKYFDEQYF
TRBV6-5	TRBJ2-7	-	TGTGCCAGCAGTTACGCCCGGCGCGGGTCCGAGCAGTACTTC	CASSYARRGSEQYF
TRBV7-2	TRBJ2-5	TRBD2	TGTGCCAGCAGCTTAGTAGCGGGAGGGCGGGAGACCCAGTACTTC	CASSLVAGGRETQYF
TRBV28	TRBJ2-7	TRBD2	TGTGCCAGCAGGGATCTGACTAGCGGGAACGAGCAGTACTTC	CASRDLTSGNEQYF
TRBV4-2	TRBJ2-2	TRBD1	TGTGCCAGCAGCCCAGAGGACAGGGAGGTTTCGGTCACCGGGGAGCTGTTTTTT	CASSPEDREVSVTGELFF
TRBV11-2	TRBJ2-1	-	TGTGCCAGCAGTCAGAGAGGTGGCGGGATGGATGAGCAGTTCTTC	CASSQRGGGMDEQFF
TRBV5-1	TRBJ2-2	-	TGCGCCAGCAGCTTGGAGGCGGGTTCCGCCGGGGAGCTGTTTTTT	CASSLEAGSAGELFF
TRBV5-6	TRBJ2-1	TRBD2	TGTGCCAGCAGCCCTGGACTAGCAGGTAATGAGCAGTTCTTC	CASSPGLAGNEQFF
TRBV6-5	TRBJ1-1	-	TGTGCCAGCAGTTACTCGGCAGGGAAGAACACTGAAGCTTTCTTT	CASSYSAGKNTEAFF